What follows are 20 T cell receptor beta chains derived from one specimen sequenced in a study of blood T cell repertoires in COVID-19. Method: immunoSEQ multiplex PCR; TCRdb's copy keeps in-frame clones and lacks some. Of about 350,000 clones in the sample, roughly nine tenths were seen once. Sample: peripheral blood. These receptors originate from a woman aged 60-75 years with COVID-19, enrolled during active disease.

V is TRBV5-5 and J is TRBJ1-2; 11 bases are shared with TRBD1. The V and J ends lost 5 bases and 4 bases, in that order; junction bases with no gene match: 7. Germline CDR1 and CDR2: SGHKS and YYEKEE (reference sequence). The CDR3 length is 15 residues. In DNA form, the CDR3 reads TGTGCCAGCAGTACTGGACAGGGGGCAATCTATGGCTACACCTTC. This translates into CASSTGQGAIYGYTF. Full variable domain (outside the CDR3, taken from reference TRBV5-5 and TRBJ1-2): DAGVTQSPTHLIKTRGQQVTLRCSPISGHKSVSWYQQVLGQGPQFIFQYYEKEERGRGNFPDRFSARQFPNYSSELNVNALLLGDSALYLCASSTGQGAIYGYTFGSGTRLTVV.

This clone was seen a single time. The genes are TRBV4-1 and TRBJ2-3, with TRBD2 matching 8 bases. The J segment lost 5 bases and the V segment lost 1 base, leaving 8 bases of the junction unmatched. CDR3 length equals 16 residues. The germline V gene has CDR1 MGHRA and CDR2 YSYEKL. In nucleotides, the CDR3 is TGCGCCAGCAGCCAAGTACTTAGCGGGGCCGGAGATACGCAGTATTTT. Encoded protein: CASSQVLSGAGDTQYF.

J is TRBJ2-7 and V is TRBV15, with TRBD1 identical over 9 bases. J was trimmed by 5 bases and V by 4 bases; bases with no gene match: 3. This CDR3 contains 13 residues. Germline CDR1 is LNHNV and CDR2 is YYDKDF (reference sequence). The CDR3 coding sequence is TGTGCCACCAGCACCGGGACAGGGAACGAGCAGTACTTC. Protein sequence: CATSTGTGNEQYF.

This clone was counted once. The CDR3 nucleotides read TGTGCCAGTAGTTCCAGGACAGGGGAATTTTCACCCCTCCACTTT. It specifies CASSSRTGEFSPLHF. This chain joins TRBV19 and TRBJ1-6; 9 bases are a match to TRBD1. The germline V gene encodes CDR1 LNHDA and CDR2 SQIVND (reference sequence). The trim removed 5 bases at V and 9 bases at J, leaving 8 bases unmatched. The CDR3 length is 15 residues.

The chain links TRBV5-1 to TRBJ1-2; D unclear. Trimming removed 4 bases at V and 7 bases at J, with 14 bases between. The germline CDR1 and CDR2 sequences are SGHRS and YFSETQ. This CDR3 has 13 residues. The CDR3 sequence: CASSTEGRGGYTF. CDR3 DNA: TGCGCCAGCAGCACGGAGGGTAGAGGTGGCTACACCTTC.

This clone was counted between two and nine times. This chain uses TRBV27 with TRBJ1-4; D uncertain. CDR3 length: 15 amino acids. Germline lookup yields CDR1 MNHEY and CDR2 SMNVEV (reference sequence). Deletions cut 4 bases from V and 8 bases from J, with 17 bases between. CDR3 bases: TGTGCCAGCAGTTCCAAAGACCCCCTCAGGGAAAAACTGTTTTTT. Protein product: CASSSKDPLREKLFF.

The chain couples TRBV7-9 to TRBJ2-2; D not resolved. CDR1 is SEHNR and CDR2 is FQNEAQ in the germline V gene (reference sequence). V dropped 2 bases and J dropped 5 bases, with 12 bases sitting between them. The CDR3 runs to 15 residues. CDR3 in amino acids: CASSLRSRVTGELFF. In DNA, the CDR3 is TGTGCCAGCAGCTTAAGGTCCCGGGTTACCGGGGAGCTGTTTTTT.

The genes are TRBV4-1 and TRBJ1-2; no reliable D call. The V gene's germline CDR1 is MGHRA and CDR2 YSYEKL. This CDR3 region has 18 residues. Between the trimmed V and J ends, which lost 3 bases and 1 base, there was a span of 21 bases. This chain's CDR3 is CASSHTSSVTTYNYGYTF. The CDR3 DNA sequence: TGCGCCAGCAGCCATACGTCGTCGGTTACCACTTATAACTATGGCTACACCTTC.

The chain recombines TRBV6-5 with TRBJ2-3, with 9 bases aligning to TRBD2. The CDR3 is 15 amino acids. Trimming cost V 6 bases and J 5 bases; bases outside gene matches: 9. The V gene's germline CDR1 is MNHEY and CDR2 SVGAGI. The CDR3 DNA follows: TGTGCCAGCAGGGACCCTGCGGGGGGGTTAGATACGCAGTATTTT. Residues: CASRDPAGGLDTQYF.

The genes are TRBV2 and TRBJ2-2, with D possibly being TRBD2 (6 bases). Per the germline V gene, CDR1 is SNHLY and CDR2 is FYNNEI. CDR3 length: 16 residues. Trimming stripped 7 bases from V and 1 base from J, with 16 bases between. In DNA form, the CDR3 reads TGTGCCAGCACCGGGACTCCGGATCTGAACACCGGGGAGCTGTTTTTT. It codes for CASTGTPDLNTGELFF.

CDR3 nucleotide sequence: TGTGCCAGCAGCTTAGACGCCACTAGCGGGGAGCAGTTCTTC. Its translation: CASSLDATSGEQFF. J is TRBJ2-1 and V is TRBV7-3; 9 bases fit TRBD2. The length of the CDR3 is 14 residues. With 2 bases clipped from V and 10 bases from J, the junction kept 6 bases outside the gene matches. Germline V gives CDR1 SGHTA, CDR2 FQGTGA.

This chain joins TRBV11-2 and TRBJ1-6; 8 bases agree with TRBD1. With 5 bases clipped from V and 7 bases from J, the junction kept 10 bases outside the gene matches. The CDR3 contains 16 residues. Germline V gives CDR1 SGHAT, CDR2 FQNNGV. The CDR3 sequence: CASSPRQGALNSPLHF. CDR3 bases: TGTGCCAGCAGCCCCCGGCAGGGGGCTCTAAATTCACCCCTCCACTTT.

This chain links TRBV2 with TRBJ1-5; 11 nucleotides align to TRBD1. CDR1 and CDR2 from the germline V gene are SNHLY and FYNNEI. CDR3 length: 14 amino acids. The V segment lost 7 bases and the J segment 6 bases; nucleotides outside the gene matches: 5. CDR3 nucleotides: TGTGCCAGCACCTCCGGGACAGGGGGTCAGCCCCAGCATTTT. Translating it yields CASTSGTGGQPQHF.

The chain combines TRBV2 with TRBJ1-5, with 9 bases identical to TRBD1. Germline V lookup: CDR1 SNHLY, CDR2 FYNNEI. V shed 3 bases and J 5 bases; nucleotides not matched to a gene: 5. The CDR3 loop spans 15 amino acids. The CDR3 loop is CASSENRGPYQPQHF. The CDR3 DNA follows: TGTGCCAGCAGTGAGAACAGGGGGCCGTATCAGCCCCAGCATTTT.

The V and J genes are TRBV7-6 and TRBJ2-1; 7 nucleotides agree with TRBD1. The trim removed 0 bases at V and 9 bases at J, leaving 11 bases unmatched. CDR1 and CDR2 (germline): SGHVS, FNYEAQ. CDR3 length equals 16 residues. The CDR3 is CASSLAGGQALGEQFF. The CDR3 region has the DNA TGTGCCAGCAGCTTAGCTGGCGGACAGGCGTTGGGTGAGCAGTTCTTC.

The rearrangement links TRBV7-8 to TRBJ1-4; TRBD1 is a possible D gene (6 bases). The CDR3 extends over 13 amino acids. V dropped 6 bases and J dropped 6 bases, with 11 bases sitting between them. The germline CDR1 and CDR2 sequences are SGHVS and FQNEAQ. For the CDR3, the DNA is TGTGCCAGCAGACGAGGGGGAGATGAAAAACTGTTTTTT. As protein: CASRRGGDEKLFF.

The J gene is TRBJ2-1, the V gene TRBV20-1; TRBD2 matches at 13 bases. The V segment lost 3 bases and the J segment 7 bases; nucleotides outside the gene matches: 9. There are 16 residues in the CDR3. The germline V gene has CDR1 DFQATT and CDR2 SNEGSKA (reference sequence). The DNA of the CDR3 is TGCAGTGCTAGTGGGGTGACTAGCGGGGGGAGGAATGAGCAGTTCTTC. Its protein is CSASGVTSGGRNEQFF.

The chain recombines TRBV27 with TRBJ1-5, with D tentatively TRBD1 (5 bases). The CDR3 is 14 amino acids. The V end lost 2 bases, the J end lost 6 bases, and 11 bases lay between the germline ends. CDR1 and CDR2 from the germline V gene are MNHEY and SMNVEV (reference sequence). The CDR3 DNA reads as TGTGCCAGCAGTTTAGGGGCCCCAGGTCAGCCCCAGCATTTT. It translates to CASSLGAPGQPQHF.

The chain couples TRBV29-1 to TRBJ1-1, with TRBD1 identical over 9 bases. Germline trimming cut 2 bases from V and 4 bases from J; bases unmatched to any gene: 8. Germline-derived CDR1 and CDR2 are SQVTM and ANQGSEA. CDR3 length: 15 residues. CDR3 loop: CSVENPGTGITEAFF. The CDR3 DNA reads TGCAGCGTTGAAAATCCTGGGACAGGGATCACTGAAGCTTTCTTT.

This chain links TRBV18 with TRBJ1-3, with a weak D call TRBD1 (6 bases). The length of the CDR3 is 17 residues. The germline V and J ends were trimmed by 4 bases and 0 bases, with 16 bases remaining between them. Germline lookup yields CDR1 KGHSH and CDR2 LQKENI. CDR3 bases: TGTGCCAGCTCACGAGTGGACGGACAGAGCTCTGGAAACACCATATATTTT. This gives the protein CASSRVDGQSSGNTIYF.